The present TCR beta chain was sequenced within a study of blood T cell repertoires in COVID-19 (dated by TCRdb to 2020 to 2021). Context from the whole study: Collaborator samples came from the United States, Italy and Spain and covered acute and convalescent phases of COVID-19. The prospective study material was composed of cDNA or gDNA derived from T cells, B-cell-depleted T cells, or PBMCs. Samples came from the ongoing ImmuneRACE study (first 160 participants) plus 1,254 subjects from 6 global collaborators. The dataset comprised deeply sampled blood TCRbeta repertoires from subjects exposed to, actively infected with, or recovered from COVID-19. Where available, HLA class I and class II types were taken from metadata supplied by the sample provider and were not determined by assay-based typing. Nearly every sample came with metadata listing a de-identified subject ID, COVID-19 status, age in years and sex. A freely available public database, intended as a resource for researchers studying the immune response to SARS-CoV-2, is where the repertoires were released. The investigation overall reported the following: The amount of clinical and demographic metadata varied by source and participant and was provided uncurated.

Collaborating institutions collected whole blood in K2EDTA tubes following their own protocols. For TCRbeta analysis, collaborator samples were shipped as frozen whole blood, as isolated PBMCs, or as DNA extracted from either sample type. As concerns this clone: Its antigen is not yet known. No much larger clone is present one base from it, and per-base qualities are unavailable.

CDR1 and CDR2 (MNHEY, SMNVEV) derive from the germline V gene (reference sequence). V and J lose 8 bases and 1 base, and a span of 9 bases separates them. Reading from cysteine to phenylalanine, the CDR3 counts 13 amino acids. Only CDR3 DNA remains: 39 bases, in frame from the first base. TCRbeta CDR3 regions were amplified from genomic DNA using the immunoSEQ Assay, a bias-controlled multiplex PCR. Under the source paper's analysis protocol: The number of nucleated cells in each sample was estimated from the amplification of reference gene primers within the assay. To quantify the absolute abundance of each unique TCRbeta CDR3 rearrangement, sequence reads were collapsed and filtered. For each sample, productive Simpson clonality was calculated as the square root of Simpson's diversity index across productive rearrangements. The table comes from immuneACCESS by way of TCRdb, which keeps in-frame sequences with V and J called. Part of the clones is missing from these tables; in studies checked, under half for an unresolved V gene and the rest for unknown reasons. D and trimming were read from the DNA, whereas the V and J calls and clone size are those reported in that table. For this sample there are around 300,000 clones; roughly 90% appear just once. The ten biggest clones cover 9.4% of the sample.

This clonotype was sampled from a man between 18 and 29 years old with active or convalescent COVID-19. Sequenced sample: peripheral blood. The chain uses TRBV27 and TRBJ2-1, and the D gene may be TRBD1, 6 bases matching. The DNA sequence is as follows: TGTGCCAGCGGTAGGGGGTCCTACAATGAGCAGTTCTTC. It translates to CASGRGSYNEQFF.